This section outlines one TCR beta chain sequence together with its context. Antigen: not known. The CDR3 consists of 15 residues. Germline CDR1 SGDLS, CDR2 YYNGEE. No sorting of T cells preceded isolation of total RNA from whole blood. This entry is derived from a study of monozygotic twins with inflammatory bowel disease. The study's findings and limits: Those with IBD had lower TCRbeta diversity (inverse Simpson) than their healthy co-twins did.

The template switching step added UMIs that contained a 6-nucleotide sample barcode. Following a re-call of the 5' RACE reads, TCRdb has one entry per CDR3 protein and lacks DNA. Its table lists around 190,000 distinct CDR3 sequences. This sequence originates from a human donor with ulcerative colitis or Crohn's disease, or a healthy co-twin of an affected twin (not recorded which). The specimen sequenced was blood. The chain employs TRBV9 and TRBJ2-1. The CDR3 loop reads CASSVGQATYNEQFF. The full variable domain, in which reference TRBV9 and TRBJ2-1 provide the parts outside the CDR3, is DSGVTQTPKHLITATGQRVTLRCSPRSGDLSVYWYQQSLDQGLQFLIQYYNGEERAKGNILERFSAQQFPDLHSELNLSSLELGDSALYFCASSVGQATYNEQFFGPGTRLTVL.